This T cell receptor (beta chain) was identified in a study of post-analysis software for immune sequencing data (dated by TCRdb to 2014 to 2015). Study-level background: Recorded disease courses included relapsing-remitting, secondary progressive and progressive-relapsing multiple sclerosis, with some patients lacking subtype annotation. The patient repertoires were set against under 12 previously published healthy control repertoires from donors whose ages ranged from roughly 6 to 26 years. A subset of samples was prepared in parallel using single-end sample barcoding, then pooled and co-amplified after Illumina adapter ligation.

To note about this clonotype: What this receptor recognizes is not known. Base qualities are missing; no much larger clone stands one base away.

V sheds 5 bases and J sheds 4 bases, leaving 12 bases between their ends. Including the terminal cysteine and phenylalanine, the CDR3 comprises 14 residues. Only the CDR3 part of the read is kept: 42 bases, read in frame from the first base. Looking up the germline V gene yields CDR1 MDHEN and CDR2 SYDVKM. Preparation of the library involved PCR. Sequencing used an Illumina HiSeq 2500. To reduce PCR and sequencing biases, unique molecular identifiers were incorporated into the TCR beta cDNA libraries. About 500,000 cDNA molecules were obtained for every 1 to 10 million input T cells, so each molecule roughly corresponded to one T cell. The patient libraries were prepared and sequenced using the same protocol as the earlier healthy control dataset. Samples belonging to the same batch were prepared together, multiplexed and sequenced on a shared HiSeq lane. Per the authors' processing: MIGEC handled the raw barcoded reads, throwing out single-read molecular identifier groups before consensus assembly and CDR3 extraction. Clonotype tables were post-analysed with VDJtools, normalizing diversity by down-sampling all datasets to the smallest sample size. Repertoire overlap clustering matched CDR3 amino acid but not nucleotide sequences to correct batch-related cross-sample contamination. TCRdb reprocessed the public reads (quality trimming at Q25 with fastp, clone calling with MiXCR) and kept in-frame beta chains. For every CDR3 protein sequence, its rows merge into one entry that carries the most common genes and DNA. These V and J calls are TCRdb output, not the study's own analysis. The sample table lists 750,000 to 900,000 distinct CDR3 sequences, about 43% of them with a count of one. Of the sample, roughly 4.5% falls within the top ten clones.

Points the paper makes about the study in general: The multiple sclerosis patient group was slightly younger than the control group. When samples were clustered directly using the F measure, samples prepared in the same batch co-clustered strongly, which prompted a batch-effect correction. Compared with controls, multiple sclerosis patients had significantly lower normalized Chao1 diversity, a finding suggesting substantial peripheral T-cell clonal expansion. Significantly higher frequencies in patients than in controls were found for several TRBV segments, including TRBV5-6, TRBV5-1 and TRBV20-1.

To demonstrate the VDJtools post-analysis software, the study profiled TCR beta repertoires from the peripheral blood of 13 young patients with multiple sclerosis. The multiple sclerosis patients were children and adolescents ranging in age from about 6 to 17 years. Sequenced sample: blood. This TCR was recovered from a girl under 18 with multiple sclerosis. In this chain, TRBV28 is recombined with TRBJ1-5; the D gene identity is not certain. The bases read TGTGCCAGCAGTATAGGGAGTTCAAATCAGCCCCAGCATTTT. Its product reads: CASSIGSSNQPQHF.